This TCR beta chain was identified in a study of blood T cells in healthy people across ages. Study results and caveats: One million T cells yielded diversity estimates that were considered underestimates.

Through a sample-barcoded 5' primer and a J-beta primer mix, a second PCR was run for roughly 6 to 12 cycles. TCRdb passed the 5' RACE reads through MiXCR, listing each CDR3 protein once. Among about 1.6 million distinct CDR3 sequences listed, roughly a third were seen once. V was pared by 7 bases and J by 1 base, with 19 bases between. Germline loops: CDR1 MDHEN, CDR2 SYDVKM. The CDR3 length is 16 residues. Comments on this clonotype: Its antigen is still unknown.

The chain uses TRBV28 and TRBJ1-1, with D uncertain. This receptor was obtained from a young woman in good health. Material for sequencing was blood. In nucleotides, the CDR3 is TGTGCCAGCAAGGTGGTCCAAGACTGGACGAACACTGAAGCTTTCTTT. Its translation: CASKVVQDWTNTEAFF.